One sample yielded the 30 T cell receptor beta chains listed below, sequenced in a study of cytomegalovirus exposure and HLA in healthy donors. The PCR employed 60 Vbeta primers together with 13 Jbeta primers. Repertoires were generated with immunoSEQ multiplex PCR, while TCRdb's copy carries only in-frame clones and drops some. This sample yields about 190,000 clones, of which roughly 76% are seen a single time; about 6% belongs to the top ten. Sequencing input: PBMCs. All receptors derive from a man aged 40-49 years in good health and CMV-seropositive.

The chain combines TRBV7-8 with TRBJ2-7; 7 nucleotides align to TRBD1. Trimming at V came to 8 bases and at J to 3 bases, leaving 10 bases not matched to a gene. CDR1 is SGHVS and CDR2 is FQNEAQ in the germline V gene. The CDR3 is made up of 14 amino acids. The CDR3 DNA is TGTGCCAGCTCCCAAGGACAGGCAGTCTACGAGCAGTACTTC. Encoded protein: CASSQGQAVYEQYF.

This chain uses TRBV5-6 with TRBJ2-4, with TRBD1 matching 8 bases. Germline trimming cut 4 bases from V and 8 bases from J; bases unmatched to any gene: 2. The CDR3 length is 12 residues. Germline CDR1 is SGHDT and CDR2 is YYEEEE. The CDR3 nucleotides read TGTGCCAGCAGCCTGGACAGGGACATTCAGTACTTC. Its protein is CASSLDRDIQYF.

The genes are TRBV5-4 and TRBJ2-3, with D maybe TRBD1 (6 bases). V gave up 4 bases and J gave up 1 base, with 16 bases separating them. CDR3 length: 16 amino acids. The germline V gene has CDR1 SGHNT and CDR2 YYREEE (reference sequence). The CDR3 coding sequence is TGTGCCAGCAGCAACGGTGGGGCAGGGGGCACAGATACGCAGTATTTT. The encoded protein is CASSNGGAGGTDTQYF.

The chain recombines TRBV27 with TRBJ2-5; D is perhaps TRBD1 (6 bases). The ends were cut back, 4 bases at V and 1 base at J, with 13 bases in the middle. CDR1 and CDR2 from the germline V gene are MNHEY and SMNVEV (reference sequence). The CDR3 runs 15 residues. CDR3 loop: CASSSGVGLQETQYF. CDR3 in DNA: TGTGCCAGCAGTTCAGGGGTGGGGCTCCAAGAGACCCAGTACTTC.

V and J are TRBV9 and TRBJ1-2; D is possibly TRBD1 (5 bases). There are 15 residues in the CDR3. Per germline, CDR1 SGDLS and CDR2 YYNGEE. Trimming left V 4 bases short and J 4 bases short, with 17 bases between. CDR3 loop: CASSTTTGGSYGYTF. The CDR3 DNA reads TGTGCCAGCAGCACGACGACCGGGGGGAGCTATGGCTACACCTTC.

CDR3 in amino acids: CASSWDRTGGLPQHF. The CDR3 bases are TGTGCCAGCAGTTGGGATCGGACAGGGGGCTTGCCCCAGCATTTT. This chain connects TRBV27 to TRBJ1-5, with 11 bases fitting TRBD1. Losses at the gene ends were 4 bases for V and 9 bases for J; bases not matched to a gene: 8. Germline CDR1 reads MNHEY; CDR2 reads SMNVEV (reference sequence). This CDR3 has 15 amino acids.

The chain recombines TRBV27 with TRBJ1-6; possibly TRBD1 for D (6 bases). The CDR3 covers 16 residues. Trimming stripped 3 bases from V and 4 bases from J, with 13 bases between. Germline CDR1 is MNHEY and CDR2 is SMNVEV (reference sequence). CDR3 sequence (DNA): TGTGCCAGCAGTTTCACCCGGACAGATTATAATTCACCCCTCCACTTT. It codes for CASSFTRTDYNSPLHF.

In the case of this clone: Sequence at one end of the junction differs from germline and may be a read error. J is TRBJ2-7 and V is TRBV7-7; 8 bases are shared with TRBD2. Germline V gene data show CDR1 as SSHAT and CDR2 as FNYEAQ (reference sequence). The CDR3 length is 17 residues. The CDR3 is CASRGRVETSDSYEQYF. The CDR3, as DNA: TGTGCTAGCAGGGGTCGGGTTGAGACTAGCGATTCCTACGAGCAGTACTTC.

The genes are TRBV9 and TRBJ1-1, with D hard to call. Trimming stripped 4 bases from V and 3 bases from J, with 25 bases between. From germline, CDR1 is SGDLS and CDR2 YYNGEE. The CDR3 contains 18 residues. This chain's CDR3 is CASSSPRGILVTHTEAFF. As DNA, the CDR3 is TGTGCCAGCAGCTCCCCACGCGGGATTTTGGTCACCCACACTGAAGCTTTCTTT.

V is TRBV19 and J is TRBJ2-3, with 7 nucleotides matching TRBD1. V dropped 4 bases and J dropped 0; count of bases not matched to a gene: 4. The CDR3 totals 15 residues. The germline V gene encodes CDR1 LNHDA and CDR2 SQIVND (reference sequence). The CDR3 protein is CASSKTGASTDTQYF. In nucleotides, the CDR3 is TGTGCCAGTAGTAAAACAGGGGCTAGCACAGATACGCAGTATTTT.

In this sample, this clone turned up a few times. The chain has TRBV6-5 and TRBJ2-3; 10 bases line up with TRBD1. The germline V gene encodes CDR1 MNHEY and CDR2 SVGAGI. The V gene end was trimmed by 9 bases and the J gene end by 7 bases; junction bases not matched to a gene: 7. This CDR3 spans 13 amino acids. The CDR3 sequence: CASTGQGSNTQYF. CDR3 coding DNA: TGTGCCAGTACGGGACAGGGGAGCAATACGCAGTATTTT.

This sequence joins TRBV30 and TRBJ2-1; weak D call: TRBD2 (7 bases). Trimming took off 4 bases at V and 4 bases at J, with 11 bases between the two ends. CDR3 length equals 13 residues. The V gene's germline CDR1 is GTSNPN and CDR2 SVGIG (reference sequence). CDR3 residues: CAWNGGRYNEQFF. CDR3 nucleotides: TGTGCCTGGAACGGGGGGCGTTACAATGAGCAGTTCTTC. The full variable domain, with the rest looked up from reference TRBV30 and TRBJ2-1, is SQTIHQWPATLVQPVGSPLSLECTVEGTSNPNLYWYRQAAGRGLQLLFYSVGIGQISSEVPQNLSASRPQDRQFILSSKKLLLSDSGFYLCAWNGGRYNEQFFGPGTRLTVL.

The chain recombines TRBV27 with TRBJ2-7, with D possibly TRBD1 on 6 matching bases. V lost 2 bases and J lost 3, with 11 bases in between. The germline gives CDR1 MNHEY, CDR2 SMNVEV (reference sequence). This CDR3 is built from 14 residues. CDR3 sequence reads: CASSLVDRVYEQYF. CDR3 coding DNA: TGTGCCAGCAGTTTAGTGGACAGAGTCTACGAGCAGTACTTC.

The CDR3 protein is CASSYSGSGDTQYF. The CDR3 nucleotides are TGTGCCAGCAGTTACTCTGGTTCGGGGGATACGCAGTATTTT. The gene calls are TRBV6-6 and TRBJ2-3; D possibly corresponds to TRBD2 (5 bases). V lost 0 bases to trimming and J lost 6 bases, with 10 bases between them. CDR1 is MNHNY and CDR2 is SVGAGI in the germline V gene (reference sequence). The CDR3 loop spans 14 amino acids.

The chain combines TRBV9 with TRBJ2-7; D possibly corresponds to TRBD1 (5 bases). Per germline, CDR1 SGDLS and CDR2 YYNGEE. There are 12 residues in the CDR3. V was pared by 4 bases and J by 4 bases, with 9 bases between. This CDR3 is CASSSQGYEQYF. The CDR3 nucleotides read TGTGCCAGCAGCTCTCAGGGATACGAGCAGTACTTC. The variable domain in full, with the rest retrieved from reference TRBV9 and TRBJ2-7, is DSGVTQTPKHLITATGQRVTLRCSPRSGDLSVYWYQQSLDQGLQFLIQYYNGEERAKGNILERFSAQQFPDLHSELNLSSLELGDSALYFCASSSQGYEQYFGPGTRLTVT.

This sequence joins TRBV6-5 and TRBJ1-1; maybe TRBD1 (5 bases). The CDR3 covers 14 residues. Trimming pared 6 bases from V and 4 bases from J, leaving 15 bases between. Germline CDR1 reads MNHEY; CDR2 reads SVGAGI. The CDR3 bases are TGTGCCAGCAGGTCCGTTGGGGGGACCACTGAAGCTTTCTTT. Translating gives CASRSVGGTTEAFF.

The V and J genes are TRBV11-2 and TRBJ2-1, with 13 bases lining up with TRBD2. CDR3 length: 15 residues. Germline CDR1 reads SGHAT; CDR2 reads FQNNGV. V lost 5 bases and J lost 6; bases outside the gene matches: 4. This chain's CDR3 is CASSTSGGASNEQFF. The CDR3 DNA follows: TGTGCCAGCAGCACTAGCGGGGGGGCCAGCAATGAGCAGTTCTTC.

For the CDR3, the DNA is TGCAGCACCCGACAGGGAACCTACGAGCAGTACTTC. It is translated as CSTRQGTYEQYF. The chain joins TRBV29-1 to TRBJ2-7; 7 positions match TRBD1. The CDR3 loop spans 12 amino acids. The germline V gene has CDR1 SQVTM and CDR2 ANQGSEA. Losses at the gene ends were 8 bases for V and 2 bases for J; bases not matched to a gene: 6.

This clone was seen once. The CDR3 here is CASGSPRAQYF. DNA for the CDR3: TGTGCCAGCGGATCCCCCCGGGCCCAGTACTTC. The chain recombines TRBV9 with TRBJ2-5; no reliable D call. Trimming stripped 7 bases from V and 9 bases from J, with 13 bases between. Per germline, CDR1 SGDLS and CDR2 YYNGEE. CDR3 length: 11 amino acids.

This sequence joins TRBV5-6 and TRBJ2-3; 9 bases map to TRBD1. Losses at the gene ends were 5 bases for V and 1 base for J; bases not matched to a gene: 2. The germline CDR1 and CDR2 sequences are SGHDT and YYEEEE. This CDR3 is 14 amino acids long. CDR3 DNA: TGTGCCAGCAGACGGGACAGGGGCACAGATACGCAGTATTTT. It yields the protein CASRRDRGTDTQYF.

The CDR3 sequence is CASRETFFNQPQHF. CDR3 DNA: TGTGCCAGCAGAGAGACTTTTTTCAATCAGCCCCAGCATTTT. J is TRBJ1-5 and V is TRBV28; D remains ambiguous. The V gene's germline CDR1 is MDHEN and CDR2 SYDVKM. The CDR3 runs to 14 residues. Trimming removed 6 bases at V and 3 bases at J, with 12 bases between.

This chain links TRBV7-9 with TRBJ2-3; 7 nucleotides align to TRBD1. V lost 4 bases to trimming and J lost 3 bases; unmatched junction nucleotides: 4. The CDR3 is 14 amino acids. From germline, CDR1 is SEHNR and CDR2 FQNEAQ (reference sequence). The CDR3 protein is CASSSGTATDTQYF. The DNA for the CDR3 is TGTGCCAGCAGCTCGGGGACAGCGACAGATACGCAGTATTTT.

CDR3 in amino acids: CASSKGPLTGEYGYTF. DNA of the CDR3: TGTGCCAGCAGCAAAGGACCCCTCACAGGGGAATATGGCTACACCTTC. V is TRBV21-1 and J is TRBJ1-2; no DNA check was done on the table's D call, TRBD1. TRBV21-1 has pseudogene status. This CDR3 has 16 amino acids.

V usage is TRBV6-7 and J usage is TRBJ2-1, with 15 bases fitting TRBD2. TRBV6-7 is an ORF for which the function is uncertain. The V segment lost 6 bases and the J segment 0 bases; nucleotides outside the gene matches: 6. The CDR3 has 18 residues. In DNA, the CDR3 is TGTGCCAGCAGCCGGGGACTAGCGGGGGGACTCTCCTACAATGAGCAGTTCTTC. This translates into CASSRGLAGGLSYNEQFF.

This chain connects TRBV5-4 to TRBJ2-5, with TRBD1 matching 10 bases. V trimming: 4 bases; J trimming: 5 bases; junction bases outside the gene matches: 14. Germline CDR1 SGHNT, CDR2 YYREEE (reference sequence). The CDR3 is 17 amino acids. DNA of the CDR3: TGTGCCAGCAGCGCTGACAGGGGGCCGTGGATATATGAGACCCAGTACTTC. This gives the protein CASSADRGPWIYETQYF. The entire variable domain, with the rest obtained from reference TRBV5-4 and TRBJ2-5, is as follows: ETGVTQSPTHLIKTRGQQVTLRCSSQSGHNTVSWYQQALGQGPQFIFQYYREEENGRGNFPPRFSGLQFPNYSSELNVNALELDDSALYLCASSADRGPWIYETQYFGPGTRLLVL.

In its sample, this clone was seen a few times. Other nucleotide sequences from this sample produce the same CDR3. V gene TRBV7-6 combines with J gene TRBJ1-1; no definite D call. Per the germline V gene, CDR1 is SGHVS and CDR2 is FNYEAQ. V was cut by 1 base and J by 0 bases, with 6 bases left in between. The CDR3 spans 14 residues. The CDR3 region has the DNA TGTGCCAGCAGCTTAGGAGTTATGAACACTGAAGCTTTCTTT. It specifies CASSLGVMNTEAFF. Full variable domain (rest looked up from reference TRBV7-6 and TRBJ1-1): GAGVSQSPRYKVTKRGQDVALRCDPISGHVSLYWYRQALGQGPEFLTYFNYEAQQDKSGLPNDRFSAERPEGSISTLTIQRTEQRDSAMYRCASSLGVMNTEAFFGQGTRLTVV.

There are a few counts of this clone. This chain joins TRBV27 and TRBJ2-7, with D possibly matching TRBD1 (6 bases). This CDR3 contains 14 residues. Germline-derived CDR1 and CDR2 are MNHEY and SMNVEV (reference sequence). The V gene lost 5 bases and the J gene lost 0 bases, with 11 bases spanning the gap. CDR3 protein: CASSQGQGSYEQYF. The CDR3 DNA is TGTGCCAGCAGTCAGGGGCAGGGCTCCTACGAGCAGTACTTC.

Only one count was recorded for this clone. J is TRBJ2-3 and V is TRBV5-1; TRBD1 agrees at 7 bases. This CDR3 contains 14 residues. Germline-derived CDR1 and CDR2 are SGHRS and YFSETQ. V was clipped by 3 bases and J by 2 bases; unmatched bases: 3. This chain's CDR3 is CASSSGQVTDTQYF. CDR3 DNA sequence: TGCGCCAGCAGCTCCGGACAGGTCACAGATACGCAGTATTTT.

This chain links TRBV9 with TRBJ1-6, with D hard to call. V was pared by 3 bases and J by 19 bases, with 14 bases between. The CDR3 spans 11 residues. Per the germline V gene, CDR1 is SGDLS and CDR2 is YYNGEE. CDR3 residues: CASSAPGGVHF. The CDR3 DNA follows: TGTGCCAGCAGCGCCCCGGGCGGGGTACACTTT.

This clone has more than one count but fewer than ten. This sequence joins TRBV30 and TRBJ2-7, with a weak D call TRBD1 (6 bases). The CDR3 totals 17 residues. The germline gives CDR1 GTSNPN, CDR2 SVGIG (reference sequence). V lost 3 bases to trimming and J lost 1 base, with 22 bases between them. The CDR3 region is CAWRHRTGTGLSYEQYF. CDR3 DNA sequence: TGTGCCTGGAGGCATCGTACGGGAACAGGGCTATCCTACGAGCAGTACTTC.